This is a list of T cell receptor beta chains from one sample in a study of T cell changes during pregnancy in multiple sclerosis. Profiling relied on immunoSEQ multiplex PCR, and the TCRdb table lists in-frame clones only, not all of them. This repertoire shows about 13,000 clones, about 90% found once; its top ten account for approximately 9%. The source was CD8+ T cells from peripheral blood mononuclear cells, collected in the first trimester of pregnancy. Receptor source: a female donor with multiple sclerosis, enrolled in a pregnancy study. Both conserved end residues are part of each CDR3. Each record gives: J gene, V gene, CDR3 protein.

J: TRBJ1-2; V: TRBV10-3; CDR3: CAIGGIGQGASNYGYTF
J: TRBJ1-5; V: TRBV7-2; CDR3: CASSAEGGARNQPQHF
J: TRBJ2-1; V: TRBV6-1; CDR3: CASSETSGGYNEQFF
J: TRBJ2-7; V: TRBV5-1; CDR3: CASSPGSYEQYF
J: TRBJ2-2; V: TRBV19; CDR3: CASSMRGTGRRKTGELFF
J: TRBJ2-1; V: TRBV6-1; CDR3: CASSELAGSYNEQFF
J: TRBJ1-4; V: TRBV7-9; CDR3: CASSLKSGTNEKLFF
J: TRBJ2-5; V: TRBV7-2; CDR3: CASSLEWMGAGETQYF
J: TRBJ2-3; V: TRBV27; CDR3: CASSLNRDRRTDTQYF
J: TRBJ1-6; V: TRBV2; CDR3: CASRTGLLDPTNSPLHF
J: TRBJ2-1; V: TRBV6-6; CDR3: CASSYSTGFGEQFF
J: TRBJ2-7; V: TRBV19; CDR3: CASSAPGQGAREQYF
J: TRBJ2-7; V: TRBV10-1; CDR3: CASTPPRTESYEQYF
J: TRBJ1-6; V: TRBV4-1; CDR3: CASSPGTGLYSPLHF
J: TRBJ2-4; V: TRBV11-2; CDR3: CASSLGSGVIQYF